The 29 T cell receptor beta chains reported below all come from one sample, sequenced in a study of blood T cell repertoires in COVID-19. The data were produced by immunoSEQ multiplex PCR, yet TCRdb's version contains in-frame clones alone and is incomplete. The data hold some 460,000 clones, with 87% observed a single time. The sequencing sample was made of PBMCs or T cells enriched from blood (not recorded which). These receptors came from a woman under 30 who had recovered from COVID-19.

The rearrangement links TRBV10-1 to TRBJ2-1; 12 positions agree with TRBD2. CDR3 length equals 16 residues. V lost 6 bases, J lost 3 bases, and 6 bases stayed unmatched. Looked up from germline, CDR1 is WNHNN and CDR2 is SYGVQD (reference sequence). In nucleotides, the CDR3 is TGCGCCAGCAGCCCATCACTAGCGGGGGGCTACAATGAGCAGTTCTTC. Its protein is CASSPSLAGGYNEQFF.

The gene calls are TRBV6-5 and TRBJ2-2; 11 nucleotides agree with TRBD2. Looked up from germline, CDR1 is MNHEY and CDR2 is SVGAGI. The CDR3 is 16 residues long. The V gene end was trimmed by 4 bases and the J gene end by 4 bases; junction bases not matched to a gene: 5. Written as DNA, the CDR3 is TGTGCCAGCAGTTCCGTAGCGGGGGGGAGCACCGGGGAGCTGTTTTTT. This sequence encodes CASSSVAGGSTGELFF.

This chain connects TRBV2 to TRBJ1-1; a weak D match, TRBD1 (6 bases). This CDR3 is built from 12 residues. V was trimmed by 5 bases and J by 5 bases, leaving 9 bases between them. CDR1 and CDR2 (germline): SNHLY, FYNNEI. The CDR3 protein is CASSQQGTEAFF. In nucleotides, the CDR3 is TGTGCCAGCAGTCAGCAGGGGACTGAAGCTTTCTTT.

CDR3 coding DNA: TGTGCCAGCAGCCCCCAGACAGGGACAATAGAGACCCAGTACTTC. It translates to CASSPQTGTIETQYF. The chain recombines TRBV7-2 with TRBJ2-5; TRBD1 aligns across 7 bases. J was trimmed by 4 bases and V by 5 bases; bases with no gene match: 10. Germline V lookup: CDR1 SGHTA, CDR2 FQGNSA. The CDR3 is made up of 15 amino acids.

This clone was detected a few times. The CDR3 sequence is CASSLLREAFF. CDR3 coding DNA: TGTGCCAGCAGCTTATTGAGGGAAGCTTTCTTT. This chain links TRBV7-9 with TRBJ1-1; the D is unclear. The CDR3 contains 11 residues. Trimming stripped 2 bases from V and 8 bases from J, with 6 bases between. In germline, CDR1 is SEHNR, CDR2 FQNEAQ (reference sequence).

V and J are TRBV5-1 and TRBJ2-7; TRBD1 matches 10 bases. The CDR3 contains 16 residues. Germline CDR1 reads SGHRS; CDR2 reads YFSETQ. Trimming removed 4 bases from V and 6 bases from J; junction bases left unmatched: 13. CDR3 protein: CASSGTGAVGLAEQYF. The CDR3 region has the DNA TGCGCCAGCAGCGGGACAGGGGCTGTCGGGCTCGCCGAGCAGTACTTC.

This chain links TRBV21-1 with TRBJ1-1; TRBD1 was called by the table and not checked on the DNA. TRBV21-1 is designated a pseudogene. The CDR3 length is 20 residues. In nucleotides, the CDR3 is TGTGCCAGCAGCTTAGGTAACCTTGTTTATAGGGACAGGGGGGACACTGAAGCTTTCTTT. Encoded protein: CASSLGNLVYRDRGDTEAFF.

The CDR3 loop is CASSVRITGEKLFF. The DNA for the CDR3 is TGTGCCAGCAGCGTAAGAATAACAGGAGAAAAACTGTTTTTT. The V gene is TRBV9, the J gene TRBJ1-4, with D perhaps matching TRBD1 (5 bases). This CDR3 contains 14 residues. Germline V lookup: CDR1 SGDLS, CDR2 YYNGEE. Trimming removed 1 base at V and 8 bases at J, with 12 bases between.

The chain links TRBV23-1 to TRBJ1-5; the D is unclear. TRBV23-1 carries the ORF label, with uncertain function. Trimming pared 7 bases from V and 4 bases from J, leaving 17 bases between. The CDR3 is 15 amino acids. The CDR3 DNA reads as TGCGCCAGCACCAACCGGTCCGCTTTTAATCAGCCCCAGCATTTT. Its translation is CASTNRSAFNQPQHF.

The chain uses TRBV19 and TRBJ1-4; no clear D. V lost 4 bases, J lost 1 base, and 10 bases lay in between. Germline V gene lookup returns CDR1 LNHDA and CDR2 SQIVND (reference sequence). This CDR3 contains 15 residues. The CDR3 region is CASSNWAGTNEKLFF. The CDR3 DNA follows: TGTGCCAGTAGTAATTGGGCCGGAACTAATGAAAAACTGTTTTTT.

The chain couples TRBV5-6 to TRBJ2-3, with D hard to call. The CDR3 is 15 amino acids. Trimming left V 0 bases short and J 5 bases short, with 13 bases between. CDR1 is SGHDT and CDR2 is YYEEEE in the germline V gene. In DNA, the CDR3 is TGTGCCAGCAGCTTGGAATCTCTCTTCCGAGATACGCAGTATTTT. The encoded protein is CASSLESLFRDTQYF.

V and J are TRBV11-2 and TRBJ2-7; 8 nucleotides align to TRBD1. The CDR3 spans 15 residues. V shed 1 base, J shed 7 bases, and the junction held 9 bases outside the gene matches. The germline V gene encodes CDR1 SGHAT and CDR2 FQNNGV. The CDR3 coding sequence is TGTGCCAGCAGCTTAGTATATGGGGGACAGGTAGAGCAGTACTTC. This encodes CASSLVYGGQVEQYF.

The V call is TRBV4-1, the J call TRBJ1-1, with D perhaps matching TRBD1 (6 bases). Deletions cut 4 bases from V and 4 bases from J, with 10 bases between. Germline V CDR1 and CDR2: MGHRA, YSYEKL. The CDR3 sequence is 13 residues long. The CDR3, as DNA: TGCGCCAGCAGCCGTAAAGGGGGCACTGAAGCTTTCTTT. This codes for CASSRKGGTEAFF.

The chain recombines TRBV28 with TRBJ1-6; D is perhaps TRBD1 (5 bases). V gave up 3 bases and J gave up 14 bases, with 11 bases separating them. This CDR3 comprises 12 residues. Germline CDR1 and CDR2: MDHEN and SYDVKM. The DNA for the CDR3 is TGTGCCAGCAGTTTGGGGCGGTGGGCCCTCCACTTT. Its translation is CASSLGRWALHF.

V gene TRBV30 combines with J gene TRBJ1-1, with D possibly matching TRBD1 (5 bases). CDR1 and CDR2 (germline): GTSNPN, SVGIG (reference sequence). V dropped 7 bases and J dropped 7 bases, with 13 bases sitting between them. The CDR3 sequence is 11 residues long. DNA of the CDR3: TGTGCCTCGGACCTGGGGGGTGAAGCTTTCTTT. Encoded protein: CASDLGGEAFF.

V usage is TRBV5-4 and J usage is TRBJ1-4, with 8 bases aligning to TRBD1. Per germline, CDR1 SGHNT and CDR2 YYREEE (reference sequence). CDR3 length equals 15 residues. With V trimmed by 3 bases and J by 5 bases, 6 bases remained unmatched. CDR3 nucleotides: TGTGCCAGCAGCTCTCAGACAGGGGCGAATGAAAAACTGTTTTTT. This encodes CASSSQTGANEKLFF.

In nucleotides, the CDR3 is TGTGCCAGCAGTGACCGTAGCTACGAGCAGTACTTC. Translating gives CASSDRSYEQYF. The chain joins TRBV6-4 to TRBJ2-7; D is ambiguous. This CDR3 spans 12 amino acids. Between the trimmed V and J ends, which lost 2 bases and 3 bases, there was a span of 5 bases. In germline, CDR1 is MRHNA, CDR2 SNTAGT.

The CDR3 is CASSEKAGGPEDGELFF. CDR3 DNA: TGCGCCAGCAGTGAGAAAGCGGGGGGGCCCGAGGACGGGGAGCTGTTTTTT. This chain connects TRBV10-1 to TRBJ2-2; TRBD2 aligns across 10 bases. After removal of 2 bases from V and 7 bases from J, the junction contained 10 bases not matched to a gene. In germline, CDR1 is WNHNN, CDR2 SYGVQD (reference sequence). CDR3 size: 17 residues.

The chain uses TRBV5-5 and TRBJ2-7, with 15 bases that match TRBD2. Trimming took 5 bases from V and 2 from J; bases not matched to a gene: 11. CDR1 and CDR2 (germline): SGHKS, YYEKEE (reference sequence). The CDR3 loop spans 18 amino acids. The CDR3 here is CASSFRTSGGAEPYEQYF. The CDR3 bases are TGTGCCAGCAGTTTCCGGACTAGCGGGGGGGCGGAACCCTACGAGCAGTACTTC.

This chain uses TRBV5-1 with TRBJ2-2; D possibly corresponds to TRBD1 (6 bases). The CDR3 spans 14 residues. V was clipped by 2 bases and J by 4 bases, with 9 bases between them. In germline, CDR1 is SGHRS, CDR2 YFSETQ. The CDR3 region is CASSLTGFTGELFF. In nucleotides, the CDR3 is TGCGCCAGCAGCTTAACAGGGTTCACCGGGGAGCTGTTTTTT.

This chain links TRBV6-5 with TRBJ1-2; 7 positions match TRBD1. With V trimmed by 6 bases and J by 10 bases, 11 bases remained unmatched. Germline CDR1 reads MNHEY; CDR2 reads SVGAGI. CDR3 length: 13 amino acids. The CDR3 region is CASSLSQGFVYTF. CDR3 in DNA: TGTGCCAGCAGCCTGTCACAGGGGTTCGTCTACACCTTC.

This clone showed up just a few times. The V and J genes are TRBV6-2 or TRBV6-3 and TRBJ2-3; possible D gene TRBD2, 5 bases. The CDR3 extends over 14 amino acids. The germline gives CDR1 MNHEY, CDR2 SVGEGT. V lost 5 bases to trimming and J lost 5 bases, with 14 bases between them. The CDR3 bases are TGTGCCAGCAGTCTTGGACTCCCCGGAGATACGCAGTATTTT. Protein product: CASSLGLPGDTQYF.

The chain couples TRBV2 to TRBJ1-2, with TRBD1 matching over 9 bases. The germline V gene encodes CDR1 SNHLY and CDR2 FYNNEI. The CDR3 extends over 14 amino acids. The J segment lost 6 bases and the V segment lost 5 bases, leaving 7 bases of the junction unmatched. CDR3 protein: CASSLFTGGDGYTF. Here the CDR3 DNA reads TGTGCCAGCAGTCTCTTTACAGGGGGCGATGGCTACACCTTC.

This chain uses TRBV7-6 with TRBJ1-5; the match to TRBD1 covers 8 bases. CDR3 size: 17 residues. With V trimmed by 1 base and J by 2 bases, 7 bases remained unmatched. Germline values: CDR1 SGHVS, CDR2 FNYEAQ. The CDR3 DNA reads TGTGCCAGCAGCTTAGAGGACAGGGCTCTGGGCAATCAGCCCCAGCATTTT. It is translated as CASSLEDRALGNQPQHF.

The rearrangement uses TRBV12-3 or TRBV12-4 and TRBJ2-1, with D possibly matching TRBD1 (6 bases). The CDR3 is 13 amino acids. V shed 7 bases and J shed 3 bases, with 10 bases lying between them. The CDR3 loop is CASTDSNYNEQFF. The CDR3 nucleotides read TGTGCCAGCACGGACAGCAACTACAATGAGCAGTTCTTC.

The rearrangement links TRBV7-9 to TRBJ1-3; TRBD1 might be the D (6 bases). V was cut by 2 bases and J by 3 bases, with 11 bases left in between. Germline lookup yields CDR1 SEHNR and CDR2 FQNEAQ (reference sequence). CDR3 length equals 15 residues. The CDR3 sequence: CASSLSQGNGNTIYF. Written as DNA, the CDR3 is TGTGCCAGCAGCTTATCACAGGGTAATGGAAACACCATATATTTT.

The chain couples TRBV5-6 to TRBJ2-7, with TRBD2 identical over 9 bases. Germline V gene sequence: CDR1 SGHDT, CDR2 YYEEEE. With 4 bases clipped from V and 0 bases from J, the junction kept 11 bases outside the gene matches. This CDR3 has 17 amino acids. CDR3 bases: TGTGCCAGCAGCCTGACGAATAGCGGGGGAAGCTCCTACGAGCAGTACTTC. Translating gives CASSLTNSGGSSYEQYF.

This CDR3 is CAWSLDPGSWGEATQYF. The CDR3, as DNA: TGTGCCTGGAGTTTGGATCCGGGTAGCTGGGGAGAAGCGACCCAGTACTTC. The rearrangement links TRBV30 to TRBJ2-5; D perhaps matches TRBD2 (5 bases). The CDR3 is made up of 17 amino acids. Trimming left V 2 bases short and J 7 bases short, with 26 bases between. Germline CDR1 and CDR2: GTSNPN and SVGIG (reference sequence). The full variable domain, its missing parts supplied by reference TRBV30 and TRBJ2-5, is SQTIHQWPATLVQPVGSPLSLECTVEGTSNPNLYWYRQAAGRGLQLLFYSVGIGQISSEVPQNLSASRPQDRQFILSSKKLLLSDSGFYLCAWSLDPGSWGEATQYFGPGTRLLVL.

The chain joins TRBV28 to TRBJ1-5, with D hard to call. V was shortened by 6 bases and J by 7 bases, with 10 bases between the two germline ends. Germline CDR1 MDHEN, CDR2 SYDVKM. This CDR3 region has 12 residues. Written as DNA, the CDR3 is TGTGCCAGCAGCCCTCCCAGGCAGCCCCAGCATTTT. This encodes CASSPPRQPQHF.